The source of this TCR beta chain is a study of neurological immune-mediated disorders (dated by TCRdb to the late 2010s). Regarding the study in general: Using UMI-based sequencing, the study compared peripheral blood TCR-beta repertoires from patients with HTLV-I-associated myelopathy (HAM/TSP), patients with multiple sclerosis, and healthy controls. The cohort comprised roughly 69 subjects: approximately 15 HAM/TSP patients, some 35 multiple sclerosis patients and 20 or so healthy controls. Longitudinal HAM/TSP and healthy donors were sampled at 3 time-points each (about 3-40 month intervals). The 106 TCR-beta libraries covered PBMC samples along with longitudinal samples, technical triplicates, and paired sorted CD4+ and CD8+ T-cell subsets. Paper-wide results and their limitations: No identical CDR3 amino acid sequences were found to be shared among expanded clones across subjects, suggesting that TCR-beta repertoires were private in all groups. The highest TCR clonal expansion was observed in HAM/TSP patients, whereas the lowest was observed in MS patients, even when compared with healthy controls.

Taken from the germline V gene, the CDR1 and CDR2 loops are SGHRS and YFSETQ. The V end loses 0 bases and the J end loses 7 bases, and a stretch of 23 bases separates them. The CDR3 measures 18 amino acids from cysteine to phenylalanine. Only CDR3 DNA is held: 54 bases, read in frame from base 1. This specimen's time point label, per the study, means: longitudinal time-point 3. Blood bank volunteers in Maryland, USA served as the healthy controls. Libraries from unsorted PBMCs were made from 2 million PBMCs kept in RNAlater at -80 degrees C until RNA extraction. PBMCs were separated from peripheral blood using Ficoll-Hypaque density gradient centrifugation and then cryopreserved in liquid nitrogen. This clonotype occurred many times. Which antigen it targets is not known. The sample holds no much larger clone one base away, and base qualities are not on file. To synthesize cDNA, template-switch 5'RACE was performed with a primer carrying a 10-nucleotide random unique molecular identifier so that each TCR transcript was tagged. Every sequencing run covered 15-18 subjects and yielded more than 170 million TCR-beta sequences. The RNeasy kit was used to extract total RNA. Using the KAPA Real-time Library Amplification kit, TCR-beta VDJ regions were amplified with primers for the TCR constant region and the 5'RACE anchor. Sample indexes and Illumina adaptors were added in a first PCR, after which library yield was increased in a second PCR. The roughly 650 bp TCR product was size-selected on a 2% E-gel SizeSelection system after Ampure bead purification. Library quality was checked on a Bioanalyzer, concentration was measured with Qubit, and libraries were quantified with the Kapa Library Quantification kit before pooling. An Illumina HiSeq 2500 sequenced the libraries paired-end 2 x 150 bp. To increase sequence diversity, roughly 24-30% phiX was spiked into each library pool. The study's own analysis went as follows. The UMI-based MiGEC pipeline processed quality-filtered reads and removed over 85% of raw TCR sequences during error correction. VDJ genes were aligned to IMGT germline references, and each clonotype was defined by a unique CDR3 amino acid sequence together with V-J genes. Clonal expansion, Shannon diversity, and CDR3 relatedness (CalcPairwiseDistances, ClusterSamples) were evaluated with VDJtools, and phylogenetic trees were built with CLCbio workbench. Expanded clones were defined as having at least 8 unique UMIs, based on coefficient-of-variation modelling across technical triplicates. TCRdb took the public reads, trimmed them with fastp at Q25, ran MiXCR for clone calling and kept in-frame beta chains. Every CDR3 protein is listed once, alongside the most common genes and DNA of its rows. These V and J calls derive from TCRdb rather than the authors' analysis. The sample table holds about 45,000 distinct CDR3 sequences, of which roughly 13% were seen once. The ten top clones hold 9.5% to 12% of the sample.

This receptor was identified in a man younger than 40 in good health. The sequenced material came from PBMCs. The chain is assembled from TRBV5-1 and TRBJ2-1; the D gene cannot be resolved beyond TRBD1 or TRBD2, each matching 5 bases. The DNA is TGCGCCAGCAGCTTGGGCGATCTTGGGGGAGTTGTGGGGAATGAGCAGTTCTTC. Its protein is CASSLGDLGGVVGNEQFF.